Below are 32 T cell receptor beta chains sequenced from a single sample in a study of shared clonotypes between healthy human individuals. CD45RO-negative CD8 cells positively selected for CCR7 made up the naive population, which excluded terminally differentiated effector memory CD45RA+ cells. Measured with immunoSEQ multiplex PCR; TCRdb has only the in-frame clones, and not every one. This table holds about 1,900,000 clones, roughly 94% found once. Source material: naive CD8+ T cells sorted from blood. Receptor source: a man between 18 and 35 years old in good health.

This chain joins TRBV29-1 and TRBJ2-3; TRBD2 matches 10 bases. V dropped 8 bases and J dropped 4; count of bases not matched to a gene: 12. The CDR3 contains 15 residues. Germline CDR1 SQVTM, CDR2 ANQGSEA. CDR3 nucleotides: TGCAGCCAAAGCGGGAGGGCCGGGTTAGCAGATACGCAGTATTTT. Amino acids: CSQSGRAGLADTQYF.

The genes are TRBV11-2 and TRBJ2-7; 9 positions agree with TRBD2. V lost 0 bases to trimming and J lost 6 bases; unmatched junction nucleotides: 6. Per the germline V gene, CDR1 is SGHAT and CDR2 is FQNNGV. CDR3 length: 15 residues. Here the CDR3 DNA reads TGTGCCAGCAGCTTAGATGCTAGCGGGGCGAGCGAGCAGTACTTC. As protein: CASSLDASGASEQYF.

The chain joins TRBV29-1 to TRBJ2-1; TRBD2 matches 15 bases. The CDR3 spans 18 residues. V shed 0 bases and J 6 bases; nucleotides not matched to a gene: 9. CDR1 is SQVTM and CDR2 is ANQGSEA in the germline V gene. For the CDR3, the DNA is TGCAGCGTTGAAGATGGGGGACTAGCGGGAGGAATCGGCAATGAGCAGTTCTTC. Its protein is CSVEDGGLAGGIGNEQFF.

The chain couples TRBV25-1 to TRBJ2-7, with D possibly being TRBD1 or TRBD2 (6 bases each). V dropped 2 bases and J dropped 2 bases, with 13 bases sitting between them. The CDR3 loop spans 15 amino acids. Germline V CDR1 and CDR2: MGHDK, SYGVNS. The CDR3 sequence: CASSEGGPGAYEQYF. CDR3 bases: TGTGCCAGCAGTGAAGGGGGGCCAGGGGCCTACGAGCAGTACTTC.

The chain has TRBV6-5 and TRBJ2-3, with D possibly being TRBD1 (6 bases). Germline CDR1 MNHEY, CDR2 SVGAGI. The CDR3 length is 13 residues. The V end was cut by 8 bases, the J end by 5 bases, with 14 bases between. This chain's CDR3 is CASVGAWGDTQYF. The CDR3 DNA reads as TGTGCCAGCGTGGGGGCCTGGGGAGATACGCAGTATTTT.

In nucleotides, the CDR3 is TGTGCCAGCAGCCAAGAGGGGAAACTAGGGACCAATGAGCAGTTCTTC. It specifies CASSQEGKLGTNEQFF. This sequence joins TRBV14 and TRBJ2-1; the D gene could be TRBD1 or TRBD2 (5 bases each). Germline CDR1 SGHDN, CDR2 FVKESK. Trimming took 0 bases from V and 6 from J, leaving 15 bases between them. The CDR3 sequence is 16 residues long.

This clone is a singleton in its sample. V usage is TRBV7-8 and J usage is TRBJ1-6; D remains unclear. Trimming stripped 0 bases from V and 0 bases from J, with 12 bases between. The CDR3 extends over 18 amino acids. CDR1 and CDR2 (germline): SGHVS, FQNEAQ. In DNA, the CDR3 is TGTGCCAGCAGCTTAGCGCACCCCCGGAGCTCCTATAATTCACCCCTCCACTTT. Its protein product is CASSLAHPRSSYNSPLHF.

The table lists this clone with a count of one. The chain combines TRBV6-5 with TRBJ2-5; 9 bases line up with TRBD1. The ends lost 6 bases at V and 4 bases at J; junction bases unmatched: 9. This CDR3 comprises 15 residues. Germline CDR1 and CDR2: MNHEY and SVGAGI. The CDR3 sequence is CASSPGQGILETQYF. The CDR3 coding sequence is TGTGCCAGCAGCCCTGGACAGGGGATTTTAGAGACCCAGTACTTC.

This clone was picked up one time. This chain joins TRBV27 and TRBJ1-2; D gene ambiguous. V was trimmed by 6 bases and J by 8 bases, leaving 16 bases between them. The length of the CDR3 is 13 residues. Germline loops: CDR1 MNHEY, CDR2 SMNVEV (reference sequence). This chain's CDR3 is CASSPMISHGYTF. The CDR3 nucleotides are TGTGCCAGCAGCCCAATGATAAGTCACGGCTACACCTTC.

The J gene is TRBJ1-2, the V gene TRBV6-1; D is unclear. CDR1 and CDR2 from the germline V gene are MNHNS and SASEGT. This CDR3 region has 12 residues. Trimming took 6 bases from V and 7 from J, leaving 12 bases between them. The CDR3 nucleotides read TGTGCCAGCAGGCCGGGAGAGGCTGGCTACACCTTC. It codes for CASRPGEAGYTF.

The V gene is TRBV10-3, the J gene TRBJ1-2; maybe TRBD1 (5 bases). Germline V lookup: CDR1 ENHRY, CDR2 SYGVKD. The CDR3 loop spans 14 amino acids. The V end was cut by 7 bases, the J end by 7 bases, with 19 bases between. CDR3 coding DNA: TGTGCCATCAAGCGGAGAGGGGACGATGTTGGCTACACCTTC. Translation: CAIKRRGDDVGYTF.

The J gene is TRBJ2-7, the V gene TRBV29-1, with D maybe TRBD2 (6 bases). V dropped 2 bases and J dropped 5 bases, with 10 bases sitting between them. The CDR3 contains 12 residues. The germline gives CDR1 SQVTM, CDR2 ANQGSEA. Written as DNA, the CDR3 is TGCAGCGTTGAACTGGGGGAGGACGAGCAGTACTTC. This encodes CSVELGEDEQYF.

This sequence joins TRBV28 and TRBJ1-5, with 10 bases identical to TRBD1. This CDR3 has 16 residues. Germline assignment: CDR1 MDHEN and CDR2 SYDVKM. V trimming: 8 bases; J trimming: 0 bases; junction bases outside the gene matches: 7. The CDR3 sequence is CASLLGTGDSNQPQHF. CDR3 nucleotide sequence: TGTGCCAGCCTCCTGGGGACAGGGGATAGCAATCAGCCCCAGCATTTT.

The V and J genes are TRBV2 and TRBJ1-2; TRBD1 aligns across 8 bases. The J segment lost 7 bases and the V segment lost 9 bases, leaving 10 bases of the junction unmatched. The CDR3 extends over 13 amino acids. The germline V gene has CDR1 SNHLY and CDR2 FYNNEI. The CDR3 DNA reads as TGTGCCAGAACGGCCGAGACAGGGGTTGGCTACACCTTC. Translating it yields CARTAETGVGYTF.

As regards this clone: Other nucleotide sequences from this sample produce the same CDR3. The chain carries TRBV27 and TRBJ2-7; 9 bases fit TRBD1. V dropped 0 bases and J dropped 0; count of bases not matched to a gene: 3. CDR1 and CDR2 (germline): MNHEY, SMNVEV (reference sequence). The CDR3 is 16 amino acids. The CDR3 region has the DNA TGTGCCAGCAGTTTATCCGGGACAGGGTTCTCCTACGAGCAGTACTTC. Its protein product is CASSLSGTGFSYEQYF.

For this clone: In the same sample, other DNA sequences code for this CDR3. The rearrangement joins TRBV13 to TRBJ2-7, with 8 bases matching TRBD1. Germline V gives CDR1 PRHDT, CDR2 FYEKMQ (reference sequence). The CDR3 has 15 amino acids. V lost 5 bases and J lost 4; bases outside the gene matches: 10. Here the CDR3 DNA reads TGTGCCAGCAGCCCAGGGGGGCAGGGGGCTTACGAGCAGTACTTC. It codes for CASSPGGQGAYEQYF.

The gene calls are TRBV19 and TRBJ2-2; a weak D match, TRBD1 (5 bases). This CDR3 spans 12 amino acids. V shed 5 bases and J shed 13 bases, with 14 bases lying between them. CDR1 LNHDA and CDR2 SQIVND come from the germline V gene (reference sequence). DNA for the CDR3: TGTGCCAGTAGTCCTTACGGACAAAGGCTGTTTTTT. Encoded protein: CASSPYGQRLFF.

The rearrangement links TRBV13 to TRBJ1-4; 10 bases map to TRBD1. The CDR3 spans 16 residues. The germline V gene encodes CDR1 PRHDT and CDR2 FYEKMQ (reference sequence). J lost 8 bases, V lost 5 bases, and 11 bases had no gene match. The CDR3, as DNA: TGTGCCAGCAGCGCCCACGGGACAGGGGAGGAGGAAAAACTGTTTTTT. The encoded protein is CASSAHGTGEEEKLFF.

The chain joins TRBV21-1 to TRBJ2-3; no check of the table's D call, TRBD2, against the DNA was made. TRBV21-1 is marked as a pseudogene. This CDR3 has 12 residues. As DNA, the CDR3 is TGTGCCAGCAGGAGGAGAGTAGTACCGCAGTATTTT. Translation: CASRRRVVPQYF.

The chain employs TRBV2 and TRBJ2-3, with TRBD2 identical over 11 bases. There are 16 residues in the CDR3. The ends lost 3 bases at V and 3 bases at J; junction bases unmatched: 5. Per the germline V gene, CDR1 is SNHLY and CDR2 is FYNNEI. CDR3 nucleotide sequence: TGTGCCAGCAGTGATTGGCTAGCGGGAGGAACAGATACGCAGTATTTT. Encoded protein: CASSDWLAGGTDTQYF.

The V gene is TRBV4-3, the J gene TRBJ1-2, with a possible D match to TRBD1 (5 bases). Germline CDR1 LGHNA, CDR2 YSLEER. The CDR3 spans 17 residues. Trimming pared 5 bases from V and 3 bases from J, leaving 22 bases between. The CDR3 bases are TGCGCCAGCAGCTGGGCCCAGGGAACGTGGGGGGACTATGGCTACACCTTC. This sequence encodes CASSWAQGTWGDYGYTF.

This clone was observed once. The chain employs TRBV6-5 and TRBJ2-3; possibly TRBD1 or TRBD2 for D (6 bases each). The CDR3 has 15 amino acids. The germline gives CDR1 MNHEY, CDR2 SVGAGI. Trimming pared 6 bases from V and 1 base from J, leaving 14 bases between. This CDR3 reads CASSLMGGRTDTQYF. The CDR3 DNA reads TGTGCCAGCAGCTTAATGGGGGGCCGCACAGATACGCAGTATTTT.

The chain uses TRBV6-6 and TRBJ1-1; D is undetermined. CDR1 is MNHNY and CDR2 is SVGAGI in the germline V gene (reference sequence). V gave up 8 bases and J gave up 8 bases, with 12 bases separating them. This CDR3 spans 11 amino acids. The CDR3 loop reads CASLTLVEAFF. The DNA for the CDR3 is TGTGCCAGCCTCACTCTGGTGGAAGCTTTCTTT.

This clone was recorded a few times. The chain combines TRBV30 with TRBJ1-2; perhaps TRBD1 as D (5 bases). V was pared by 1 base and J by 3 bases, with 9 bases between. This CDR3 has 13 amino acids. Germline V gene data show CDR1 as GTSNPN and CDR2 as SVGIG (reference sequence). The CDR3 DNA is TGTGCCTGGAGTGGTCTACAGGACTATGGCTACACCTTC. Translated: CAWSGLQDYGYTF.

Comments on this clone: A much larger clone lies one base from this, so it may be a read error. Other DNA sequences in this sample translate to the same CDR3. The chain is built from TRBV6-5 and TRBJ2-7; no clear D. Trimming took 2 bases from V and 2 from J, leaving 4 bases between them. CDR3 length equals 12 residues. Germline loops: CDR1 MNHEY, CDR2 SVGAGI. CDR3 bases: TGTGCCAGCAGTTACGGGCCCTACGAGCAGTACTTC. Translated, it gives CASSYGPYEQYF.

The V gene is TRBV1, the J gene TRBJ2-5. TRBV1 is a pseudogene locus. The CDR3 spans 14 residues. CDR3 sequence: CTSSQLGPKETQYF. The CDR3 nucleotides read TGCACCAGCAGCCAGCTAGGACCAAAAGAGACCCAGTACTTC.

CDR3 nucleotides: TGTGCCAGCAGCTTGGAGGCAGGGGGGCCCTACGAGCAGTACTTC. It encodes CASSLEAGGPYEQYF. V usage is TRBV5-4 and J usage is TRBJ2-7; D is possibly TRBD1 (7 bases). The CDR3 has 15 amino acids. The germline V gene encodes CDR1 SGHNT and CDR2 YYREEE (reference sequence). With 0 bases removed from V and 2 bases from J, the gap between germline ends came to 12 bases.

The V gene is TRBV9, the J gene TRBJ1-2; D may be TRBD1 (5 bases). V lost 4 bases and J lost 0, with 16 bases in between. Looked up from germline, CDR1 is SGDLS and CDR2 is YYNGEE. This CDR3 contains 16 residues. The CDR3: CASSPGSTGPNYGYTF. CDR3 DNA sequence: TGTGCCAGCAGCCCCGGTTCTACAGGCCCTAACTATGGCTACACCTTC.

This chain connects TRBV27 to TRBJ1-1; D is uncertain. The CDR3 consists of 13 residues. Germline loops: CDR1 MNHEY, CDR2 SMNVEV (reference sequence). The germline V and J ends were trimmed by 6 bases and 1 base, with 9 bases remaining between them. The CDR3 region is CASRARGNTEAFF. Here the CDR3 DNA reads TGTGCCAGCAGGGCCAGAGGGAACACTGAAGCTTTCTTT.

V is TRBV6-1 and J is TRBJ1-5, with 8 bases fitting TRBD1. Germline V gene sequence: CDR1 MNHNS, CDR2 SASEGT. There are 15 residues in the CDR3. Trimming cost V 4 bases and J 3 bases; bases outside gene matches: 5. This CDR3 reads CASSGTGLHNQPQHF. The DNA for the CDR3 is TGTGCCAGCAGTGGGACAGGGCTCCACAATCAGCCCCAGCATTTT.

The CDR3 DNA follows: TGTGCCATCAGTGATAGGGGACAGGCGACCTACGAGCAGTACTTC. Its protein is CAISDRGQATYEQYF. The rearrangement links TRBV10-3 to TRBJ2-7, with 8 bases lining up with TRBD1. J lost 2 bases, V lost 3 bases, and 6 bases had no gene match. CDR1 and CDR2 from the germline V gene are ENHRY and SYGVKD. The CDR3 has 15 amino acids.

CDR3 region: CAWTISYEQYF. As DNA, the CDR3 is TGTGCCTGGACCATCTCCTACGAGCAGTACTTC. The V gene is TRBV30, the J gene TRBJ2-7; D gene uncertain. The germline V gene encodes CDR1 GTSNPN and CDR2 SVGIG (reference sequence). The CDR3 is made up of 11 amino acids. Trimming removed 4 bases from V and 0 bases from J, with 4 bases in between.